Shown below are 6 T cell receptor beta chains from a single sample sequenced in a study of cytomegalovirus exposure and HLA in healthy donors. Primers included in the PCR were 60 Vbeta and 13 Jbeta primers. Repertoires were generated with immunoSEQ multiplex PCR, while TCRdb's copy carries only in-frame clones and drops some. The sample carries 90,000 to 120,000 clones, around 74% recorded once. Sequencing input: PBMCs. The receptors originated from a woman aged 40 to 49 in good health and CMV-seropositive.

Concerning this clone: Distinct nucleotide sequences in the sample also encode this CDR3. The rearrangement links TRBV9 to TRBJ1-2, with 10 bases lining up with TRBD1. J gave up 1 base and V 0 bases, and 0 bases lay outside the gene matches. Germline CDR1 and CDR2: SGDLS and YYNGEE. CDR3 length: 15 residues. The CDR3 here is CASSVGDRGNYGYTF. The CDR3 bases are TGTGCCAGCAGCGTAGGGGACAGGGGTAACTATGGCTACACCTTC.

The gene calls are TRBV20-1 and TRBJ1-2; a possible D gene is TRBD1 (6 bases). Trimming took 3 bases from V and 8 from J, leaving 10 bases between them. The V gene's germline CDR1 is DFQATT and CDR2 SNEGSKA (reference sequence). The CDR3 has 11 residues. The CDR3 spells CSARSGVGYTF. CDR3 sequence (DNA): TGCAGTGCTAGGTCAGGGGTCGGCTACACCTTC.

This clone has a single count. Compared with germline, one end of the junction differs, possibly owing to a read error. The genes are TRBV5-6 and TRBJ2-3; D is possibly TRBD1 (5 bases). Germline CDR1 SGHDT, CDR2 YYEEEE. The CDR3 runs 11 residues. CDR3 DNA sequence: TGTGCCAGCAGTTATGGGCCCGAAAGGGGTTTT. This sequence encodes CASSYGPERGF.

J is TRBJ2-7 and V is TRBV4-3; 12 nucleotides line up with TRBD1. Unmatched junction bases numbered 10, after V lost 1 base and J lost 6 bases. The CDR3 extends over 17 amino acids. Germline CDR1 LGHNA, CDR2 YSLEER. CDR3 loop: CASSQGPPGQGAGEQYF. For the CDR3, the DNA is TGCGCCAGCAGCCAAGGCCCCCCGGGACAGGGGGCGGGCGAGCAGTACTTC.

This sequence joins TRBV10-3 and TRBJ1-2; weak D call: TRBD1 (6 bases). CDR1 and CDR2 from the germline V gene are ENHRY and SYGVKD. The V end lost 4 bases, the J end lost 6 bases, and 12 bases lay between the germline ends. The CDR3 consists of 13 residues. The chain's CDR3 is CAISATGEDGYTF. The CDR3 nucleotides read TGTGCCATCAGTGCGACAGGAGAGGATGGCTACACCTTC.

This chain uses TRBV6-1 with TRBJ2-7, with a weak D call TRBD2 (7 bases). CDR3 length: 14 residues. The V end lost 4 bases, the J end lost 0 bases, and 10 bases lay between the germline ends. Germline CDR1 reads MNHNS; CDR2 reads SASEGT. CDR3 bases: TGTGCCAGCAGTGTGGGAGGGGGCTCCTACGAGCAGTACTTC. Protein: CASSVGGGSYEQYF.